Listed here is a single T cell receptor (beta chain). This clonotype was recorded a few times. Its antigen is currently not known. No quality values exist for individual bases; no much larger clone is one base distant. This sample was taken from a study of T-cell memory formation after mild COVID-19 (dated by TCRdb to the early 2020s). In terms of the full investigation: Most TCR sequence clusters were specific to one of the two donors. Two young, previously healthy adult volunteers, one female and one male, were included in the cohort. Longitudinal TCRalpha and TCRbeta repertoire sequencing tracked T-cell clones expanding and contracting after mild COVID-19 in a couple of donors. The paper as a whole reports these results and caveats: The second-wave clones that peaked on day 37 were not confirmed to be SARS-CoV-2 specific. Some responding clones were detected in pre-infection memory, which suggested that pre-existing cross-reactive memory T cells had joined the SARS-CoV-2 response. From day 15 to 85, contracting clones showed balanced CD4/CD8 phenotypes, whereas a second wave of clones that expanded from day 15 to 37 leaned towards CD4+. The study included only a couple of mild cases, and larger cohorts that include severe cases with pre-infection samples were judged to be necessary. Contracting CD4+ clones were located mainly in the CM and EM memory subsets, whereas CD8+ clones were found to be enriched in EMRA.

PBMCs were isolated by Ficoll-Paque density gradient centrifugation. The germline V gene supplies CDR1 SGHTA and CDR2 FQGNSA. Its CDR3 holds 15 amino acids, cysteine through phenylalanine. Left in the record is the CDR3 DNA by itself, 45 bases read in frame from the first base. Trimming at the junction amounts to 7 bases on V and 1 base on J, and the germline ends lie 14 bases apart. Sequencing instrument: Illumina NovaSeq 6000. TCRalpha and TCRbeta cDNA libraries were built by 5'RACE with constant-segment primers, adding sample barcodes and unique molecular identifiers. Trizol reagent was used to extract RNA from every sample. Library amplification was performed in two PCR steps, and a second sample barcode and Illumina TruSeq adapters were introduced in the second step. Libraries were sequenced on an Illumina NovaSeq with 2 x 150 bp paired-end reads. The original methods were these. Demultiplexing of reads and collapsing into UMI-guided consensus sequences were performed with migec v1.2.7. Using mixcr v2.1.11, the UMI consensuses were aligned to TRA and TRB V and J templates and assembled into clonotypes. A clonotype was counted as expanded or contracted only if both edgeR and NoisET called the change significant, with noise models trained on biological replicates. For edgeR calls, a false discovery rate-adjusted p below 0.01 and a log2 fold-change threshold of 1 were applied. PCA with hierarchical clustering of max-normalized trajectories of the 1000 most abundant clonotypes was used as exploratory dynamics analysis. Separately sequenced CD4+ and CD8+ repertoires were used to assign a CD4 or CD8 phenotype to each responding clone. The public reads were reanalyzed by TCRdb: fastp trimming at Q25, MiXCR alignment, in-frame beta chains only. Identical CDR3 protein sequences are pooled into one entry, listed with their most common genes and DNA. The V and J calls here are based on TCRdb, not the publication. This sample lists 390,000 or so distinct CDR3 sequences; about a sixth were detected once. The top ten clonotypes cover roughly 21% of the sample.

Sequenced input: PBMCs or a T cell subset sorted from them (not recorded which). Recombination connected TRBV7-2 to TRBJ1-5, with the D gene too uncertain to name. This receptor was obtained from a man between 18 and 35 years old who had mild COVID-19 (a few samples of this study predate the infection). The sample titles of this study are shuffled in the database, so cell type and time point are left out; the donor was told from shared clones. The nucleotide sequence is TGTGCCAGCACCTCTGAGCCCCGGAGCAATCAGCCCCAGCATTTT. This codes for CASTSEPRSNQPQHF.